The T cell receptor (beta chain) described here comes from a study of blood T cell repertoires in COVID-19 (dated by TCRdb to about 2020). Background on the whole study: Collaborator samples came from the United States, Italy and Spain and covered acute and convalescent phases of COVID-19. The material from the prospective study consisted of cDNA or gDNA derived from T cells, B-cell-depleted T cells, or PBMCs. Subjects who had been exposed to COVID-19, were actively infected with it, or had recovered from it provided the deeply sampled blood TCRbeta repertoires that made up the dataset. The repertoires were released in a freely available public database intended as a resource for research on the immune response to SARS-CoV-2. Samples were obtained from the ongoing ImmuneRACE study (first 160 participants) and from 1,254 subjects provided by 6 global collaborators. A de-identified subject ID, COVID-19 status, age in years and sex were almost always included in the sample metadata. Where available, HLA class I and class II types were taken from metadata supplied by the sample provider and were not determined by assay-based typing.

From the cysteine up to the phenylalanine, the CDR3 has a length of 14 residues. Of the read, only the CDR3 DNA is kept; its 42 bases are in frame from base 1. Via the germline V gene (reference sequence), CDR1 is GTSNPN and CDR2 SVGIG. V is pruned by 4 bases and J by 3 bases, leaving 8 bases of the junction without a gene match. A word on this clone: What antigen it recognizes has not been identified. Within one base of it there is no much larger clone, and no base qualities were kept.

The immunoSEQ Assay, a bias-controlled multiplex PCR, was used to amplify TCRbeta CDR3 regions from genomic DNA. The paper's data handling went like this. The number of nucleated cells in each sample was estimated from the amplification of reference gene primers within the assay. Sequence reads were collapsed and filtered to measure the absolute abundance of every unique TCRbeta CDR3 rearrangement. For each sample, productive Simpson clonality was calculated as the square root of Simpson's diversity index across productive rearrangements. TCRdb mirrors the immuneACCESS table, restricted to in-frame sequences. Some clones are absent from its copies; in checked studies, under half trace to an unresolved V gene, and the reason for the others is unknown. V and J calls and clone size come straight from that table; D and trimming were deduced from the DNA. In all, the sample holds under 200,000 clones, and roughly 80% of those were seen once. About 7.8% of the sample belongs to the ten largest clones.

At one collaborating source in Seattle, patients were enrolled during active infection and were followed longitudinally through the course of disease. Whole blood was collected in K2EDTA tubes by collaborating institutions according to the institutions' own protocols. For TCRbeta analysis, collaborators shipped samples in one of three forms: frozen whole blood, isolated PBMCs, or DNA extracted from either of those sample types. Beyond this particular receptor, the publication reports: Clinical and demographic metadata were provided uncurated, with the amount varying by source and participant.

The rearranged segments are TRBV30 and TRBJ1-2, with TRBD1 identical over 7 junction bases. Material for sequencing was peripheral blood. The TCR sequence derives from a woman between 55 and 75 years old with COVID-19, enrolled during active disease. CDR3 sequence: CAWKQGHTDYGYTF. The nucleotide sequence is given as TGTGCCTGGAAACAGGGGCACACGGACTATGGCTACACCTTC.